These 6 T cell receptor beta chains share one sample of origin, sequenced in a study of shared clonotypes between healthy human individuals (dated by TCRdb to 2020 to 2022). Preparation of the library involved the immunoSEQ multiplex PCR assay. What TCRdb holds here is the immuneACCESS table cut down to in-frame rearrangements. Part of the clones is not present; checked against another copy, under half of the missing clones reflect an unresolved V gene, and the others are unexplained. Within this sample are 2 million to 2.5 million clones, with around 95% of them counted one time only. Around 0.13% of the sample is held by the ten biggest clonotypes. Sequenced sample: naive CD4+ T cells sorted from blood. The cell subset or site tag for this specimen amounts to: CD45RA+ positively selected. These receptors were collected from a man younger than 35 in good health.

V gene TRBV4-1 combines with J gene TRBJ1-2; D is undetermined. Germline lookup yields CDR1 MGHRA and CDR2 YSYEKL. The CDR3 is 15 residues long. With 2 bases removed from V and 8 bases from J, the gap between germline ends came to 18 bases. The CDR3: CASSQRPGPPVGYTF. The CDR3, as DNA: TGCGCCAGCAGCCAAAGGCCCGGCCCCCCGGTCGGCTACACCTTC.

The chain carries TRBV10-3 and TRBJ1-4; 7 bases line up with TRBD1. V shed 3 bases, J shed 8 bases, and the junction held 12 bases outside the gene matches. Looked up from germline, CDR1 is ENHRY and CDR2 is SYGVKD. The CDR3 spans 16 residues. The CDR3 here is CAISERETGLGEKLFF. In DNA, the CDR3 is TGTGCCATCAGTGAAAGGGAGACAGGGCTGGGGGAAAAACTGTTTTTT.

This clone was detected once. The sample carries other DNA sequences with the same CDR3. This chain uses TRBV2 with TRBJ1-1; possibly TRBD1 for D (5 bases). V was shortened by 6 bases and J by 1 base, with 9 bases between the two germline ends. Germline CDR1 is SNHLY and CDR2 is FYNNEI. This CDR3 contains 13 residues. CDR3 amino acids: CASSEQENTEAFF. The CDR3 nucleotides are TGTGCCAGCAGCGAACAGGAGAACACTGAAGCTTTCTTT. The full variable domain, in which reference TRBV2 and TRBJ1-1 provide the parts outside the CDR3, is EPEVTQTPSHQVTQMGQEVILRCVPISNHLYFYWYRQILGQKVEFLVSFYNNEISEKSEIFDDQFSVERPDGSNFTLKIRSTKLEDSAMYFCASSEQENTEAFFGQGTRLTVV.

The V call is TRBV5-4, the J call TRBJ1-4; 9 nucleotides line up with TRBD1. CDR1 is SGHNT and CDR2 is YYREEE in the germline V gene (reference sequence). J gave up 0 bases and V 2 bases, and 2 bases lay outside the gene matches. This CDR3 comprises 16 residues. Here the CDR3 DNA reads TGTGCCAGCAGCTTCGACAGGGGGTCAACTAATGAAAAACTGTTTTTT. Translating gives CASSFDRGSTNEKLFF.

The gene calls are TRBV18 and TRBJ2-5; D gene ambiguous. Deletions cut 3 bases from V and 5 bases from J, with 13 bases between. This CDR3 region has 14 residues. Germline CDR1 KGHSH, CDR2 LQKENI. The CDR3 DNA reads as TGTGCCAGCTCACCCTATAAATCAACGGAGACCCAGTACTTC. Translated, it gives CASSPYKSTETQYF.

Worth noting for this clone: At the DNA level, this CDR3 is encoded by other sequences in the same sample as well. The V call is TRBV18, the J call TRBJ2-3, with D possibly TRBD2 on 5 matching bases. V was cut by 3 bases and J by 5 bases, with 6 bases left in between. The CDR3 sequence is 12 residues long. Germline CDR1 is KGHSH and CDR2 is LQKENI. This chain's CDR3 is CASSPREDTQYF. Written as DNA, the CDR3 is TGTGCCAGCTCACCGAGGGAAGATACGCAGTATTTT.